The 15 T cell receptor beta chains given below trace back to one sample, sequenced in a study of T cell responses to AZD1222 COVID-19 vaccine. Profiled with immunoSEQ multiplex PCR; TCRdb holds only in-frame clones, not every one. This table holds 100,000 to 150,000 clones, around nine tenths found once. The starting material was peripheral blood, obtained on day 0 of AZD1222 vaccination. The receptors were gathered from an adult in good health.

CDR3 DNA sequence: TGTGCCAGCATGGAGGGCTACGAGCAGTACTTC. It encodes CASMEGYEQYF. The chain carries TRBV2 and TRBJ2-7, with TRBD2 as a possible D gene (6 bases). The V gene's germline CDR1 is SNHLY and CDR2 FYNNEI. V shed 7 bases and J shed 3 bases, with 7 bases lying between them. This CDR3 comprises 11 residues.

The CDR3 coding sequence is TGTGCCAGCAGTTACTCCGGCCGCAACACTGAAGCTTTCTTT. Its protein product is CASSYSGRNTEAFF. The rearrangement links TRBV6-5 to TRBJ1-1; no clear D. The V and J ends lost 0 bases and 2 bases respectively, with 7 bases between them. This CDR3 spans 14 amino acids. From germline, CDR1 is MNHEY and CDR2 SVGAGI.

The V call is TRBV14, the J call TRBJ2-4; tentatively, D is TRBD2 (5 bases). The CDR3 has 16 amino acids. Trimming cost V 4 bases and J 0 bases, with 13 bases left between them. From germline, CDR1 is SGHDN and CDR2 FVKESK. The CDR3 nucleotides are TGTGCCAGCAGCCCCCTAGGAGGAATAGCCAAAAACATTCAGTACTTC. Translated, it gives CASSPLGGIAKNIQYF.

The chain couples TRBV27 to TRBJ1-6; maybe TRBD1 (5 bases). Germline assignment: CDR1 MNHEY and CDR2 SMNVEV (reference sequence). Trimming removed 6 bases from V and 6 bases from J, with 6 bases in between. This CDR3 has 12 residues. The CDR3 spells CASRGRNSPLHF. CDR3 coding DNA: TGTGCCAGCAGGGGACGTAATTCACCCCTCCACTTT.

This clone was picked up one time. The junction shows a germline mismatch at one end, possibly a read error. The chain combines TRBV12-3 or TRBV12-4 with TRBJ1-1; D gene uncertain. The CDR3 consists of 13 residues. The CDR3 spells CASSFNGNAEAFF. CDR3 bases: TGTGCCAGCAGTTTTAATGGGAACGCTGAAGCTTTCTTT.

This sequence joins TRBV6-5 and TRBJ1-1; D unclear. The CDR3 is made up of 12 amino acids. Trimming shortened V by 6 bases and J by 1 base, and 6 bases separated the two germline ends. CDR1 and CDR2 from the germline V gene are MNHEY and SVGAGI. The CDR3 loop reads CASRISNTEAFF. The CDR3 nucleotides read TGTGCCAGCAGGATCTCGAACACTGAAGCTTTCTTT.

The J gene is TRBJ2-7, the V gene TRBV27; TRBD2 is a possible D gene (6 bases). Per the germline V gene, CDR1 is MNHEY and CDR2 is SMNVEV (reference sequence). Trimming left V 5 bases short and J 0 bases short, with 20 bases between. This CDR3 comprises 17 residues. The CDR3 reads CASSHRRGTGSSYEQYF. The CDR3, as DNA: TGTGCCAGCAGTCACCGCCGGGGGACGGGGAGCTCCTACGAGCAGTACTTC.

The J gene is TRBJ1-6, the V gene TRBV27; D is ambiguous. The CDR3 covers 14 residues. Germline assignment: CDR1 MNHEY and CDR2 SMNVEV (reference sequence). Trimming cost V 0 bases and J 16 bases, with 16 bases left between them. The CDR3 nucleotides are TGTGCCAGCAGTTTATCGGCCGGGTACGCTCGGCTCCACTTT. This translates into CASSLSAGYARLHF.

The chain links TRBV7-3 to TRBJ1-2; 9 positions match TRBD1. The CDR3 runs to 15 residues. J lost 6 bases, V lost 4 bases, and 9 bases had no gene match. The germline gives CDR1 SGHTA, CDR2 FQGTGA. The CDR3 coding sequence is TGTGCCAGCAGCTCCCCGGGACAGGGAGGCGATGGCTACACCTTC. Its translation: CASSSPGQGGDGYTF.

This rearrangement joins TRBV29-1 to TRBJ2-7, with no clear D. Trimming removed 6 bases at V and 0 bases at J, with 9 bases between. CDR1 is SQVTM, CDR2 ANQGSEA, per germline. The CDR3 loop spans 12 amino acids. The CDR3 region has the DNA TGCAGCGTGGGCGACTTCTCCTACGAGCAGTACTTC. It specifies CSVGDFSYEQYF.

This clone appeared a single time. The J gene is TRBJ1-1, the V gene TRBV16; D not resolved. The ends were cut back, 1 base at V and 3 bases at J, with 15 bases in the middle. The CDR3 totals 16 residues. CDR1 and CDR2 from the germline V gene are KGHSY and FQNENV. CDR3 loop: CASSQLRRAVDTEAFF. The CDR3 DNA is TGTGCCAGCAGCCAATTGAGACGTGCCGTGGACACTGAAGCTTTCTTT.

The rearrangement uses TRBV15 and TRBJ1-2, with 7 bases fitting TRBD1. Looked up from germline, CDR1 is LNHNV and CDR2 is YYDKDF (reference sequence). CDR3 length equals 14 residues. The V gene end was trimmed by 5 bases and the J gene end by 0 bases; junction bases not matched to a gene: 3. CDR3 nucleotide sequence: TGTGCCACCAGCCGGGACAGACCTAACTATGGCTACACCTTC. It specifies CATSRDRPNYGYTF.

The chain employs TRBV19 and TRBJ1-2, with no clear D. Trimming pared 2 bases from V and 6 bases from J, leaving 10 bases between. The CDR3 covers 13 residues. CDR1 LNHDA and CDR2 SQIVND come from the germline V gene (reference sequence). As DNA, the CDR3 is TGTGCCAGTAGTATAAGCGACACCAATGGCTACACCTTC. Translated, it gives CASSISDTNGYTF. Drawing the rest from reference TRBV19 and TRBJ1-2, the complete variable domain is DGGITQSPKYLFRKEGQNVTLSCEQNLNHDAMYWYRQDPGQGLRLIYYSQIVNDFQKGDIAEGYSVSREKKESFPLTVTSAQKNPTAFYLCASSISDTNGYTFGSGTRLTVV.

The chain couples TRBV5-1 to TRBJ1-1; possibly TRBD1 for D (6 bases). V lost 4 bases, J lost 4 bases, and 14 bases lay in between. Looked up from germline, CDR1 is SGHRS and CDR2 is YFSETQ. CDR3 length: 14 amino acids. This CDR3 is CASSPGEGGTEAFF. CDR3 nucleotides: TGCGCCAGCAGCCCGGGGGAGGGGGGCACTGAAGCTTTCTTT.

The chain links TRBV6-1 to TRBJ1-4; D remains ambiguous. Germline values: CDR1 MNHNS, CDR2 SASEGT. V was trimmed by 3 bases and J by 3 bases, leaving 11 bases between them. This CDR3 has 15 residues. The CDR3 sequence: CASSDSWVSNEKLFF. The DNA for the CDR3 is TGTGCCAGCAGTGATAGCTGGGTTTCTAATGAAAAACTGTTTTTT.